This is a list of T cell receptor beta chains from one sample in a study of blood T cell repertoires in COVID-19. Sequencing was performed with immunoSEQ multiplex PCR; in TCRdb, only in-frame clones are kept and a portion is missing. The data show roughly 68,000 clones, approximately 88% seen once. The specimen sequenced was peripheral blood. These receptors came from a human donor in a cohort sampled during active COVID-19. The CDR3 runs from the conserved cysteine through the conserved F or W. A D gene is named only where the DNA matches it firmly. Some rows mark clone size as missing; the rest say once, few, many or name a class of expanded clone.

TRBV5-1	TRBJ1-1	NA	NA	TGCGCCAGCAGCTTGGACTATAACACTGAAGCTTTCTTT	CASSLDYNTEAFF
TRBV7-9	TRBJ2-5	NA	few	TGTGCCAGCAGCTGGGGGACTCCCGTCCAAGAGACCCAGTACTTC	CASSWGTPVQETQYF
TRBV7-2	TRBJ2-1	TRBD2	NA	TGTGCCAGCAGCTTAAGAAGGCTAGCGGGCGTAAGCTCCTACAATGAGCAGTTCTTC	CASSLRRLAGVSSYNEQFF
TRBV19	TRBJ2-7	NA	NA	TGTGCCAGTAGTATACAGGCCCGTTACGAGCAGTACTTC	CASSIQARYEQYF
TRBV24-1	TRBJ2-5	TRBD2	once	TGTGCCACCAGTGACTCTCCCACTAGCGGGGGGGCCTGGGAGACCCAGTACTTC	CATSDSPTSGGAWETQYF
TRBV18	TRBJ2-7	NA	NA	TGTGCCAGCTCTCTGACTAGTTTTAACGAGCAGTACTTC	CASSLTSFNEQYF
TRBV19	TRBJ2-2	NA	NA	TGTGCCAGTAGTATCCAGTATCACAGGCGACCCGCGAACACCGGGGAGCTGTTTTTT	CASSIQYHRRPANTGELFF
TRBV27	TRBJ2-1	NA	NA	TGTGCCAGCAGTCCACCAGGTCGTGAGCAGTTCTTC	CASSPPGREQFF
TRBV6-5	TRBJ2-7	NA	NA	TGTGCCAGCAGATACGGACAGACGCAGTACTTC	CASRYGQTQYF
TRBV6-1	TRBJ2-3	NA	NA	TGTGCCAGCAGTGAGGGACTGAACACAGATACGCAGTATTTT	CASSEGLNTDTQYF
TRBV4-1	TRBJ2-2	NA	once	TGCGCCAGCAAGGGGCCCCTCACCGGGGAGCTGTTTTTT	CASKGPLTGELFF
TRBV27	TRBJ2-7	NA	NA	TGTGCCAGCAGTTCCGCGGGGGCTGCTCTCTACGAGCAGTACTTC	CASSSAGAALYEQYF
TRBV7-7	TRBJ2-1	NA	NA	TGTGCCAGCAGCTTGCTGACAGCTGGCTCCTACAATGAGCAGTTCTTC	CASSLLTAGSYNEQFF
TRBV7-2	TRBJ2-1	TRBD2	NA	TGTGCCAGCAGCCTAAGACTAGCGGGGGGCTCCTACAATGAGCAGTTCTTC	CASSLRLAGGSYNEQFF
TRBV6-5	TRBJ1-2	TRBD1	NA	TGTGCCACCCGGACAGGGGGAATAGGGAGTGGCTACACCTTC	CATRTGGIGSGYTF
TRBV7-2	TRBJ2-7	NA	NA	TGTGCCAGCAGCGCCACTAACTCCTACGAGCAGTACTTC	CASSATNSYEQYF
TRBV6-5	TRBJ2-1	TRBD2	NA	TGTGCCAGCAGTTGGCGCGGGGGCTCCTACAATGAGCAGTTCTTC	CASSWRGGSYNEQFF
TRBV4-3	TRBJ2-1	TRBD2	NA	TGCGCCAGCAGCCAAGAGGGGGCCTTAGCGGGGGGATCCTACAATGAGCAGTTCTTC	CASSQEGALAGGSYNEQFF
TRBV7-2	TRBJ2-1	TRBD2	NA	TGTGCCAGCAGCTTACGGGCTAGCGGGGGACCAATACAATACAATGAGCAGTTCTTC	CASSLRASGGPIQYNEQFF
TRBV7-2	TRBJ2-6	NA	NA	TGTGCCAGCAGCCTGAGGGGGGGTCCTGGGGCCAACGTCCTGACTTTC	CASSLRGGPGANVLTF
TRBV27	TRBJ1-3	NA	NA	TGTGCCAGCAGTCCATCCGAGGGATTTGGAAACACCATATATTTT	CASSPSEGFGNTIYF
TRBV6-5	TRBJ1-6	NA	NA	TGTGCCAGCATAGCGAACAGAAATTCACCCCTCCACTTT	CASIANRNSPLHF
TRBV10-2	TRBJ2-4	TRBD1	NA	TGCGCCAGCGGAGGGTGGGGACAGGGTGACAAAAACATTCAGTACTTC	CASGGWGQGDKNIQYF
TRBV18	TRBJ1-2	NA	NA	TGTGCCAGCTCATCGACCCCACAGGGTGACCCTAACCGCGGCTACACCTTC	CASSSTPQGDPNRGYTF
TRBV5-1	TRBJ2-3	TRBD1	once	TGCGCCAGCAGCCCACAGGGGGCGTCAGATACGCAGTATTTT	CASSPQGASDTQYF
TRBV27	TRBJ1-4	NA	once	TGTGCCAGCGCCCGGGCAACTAATGAAAAACTGTTTTTT	CASARATNEKLFF
TRBV5-1	TRBJ2-1	TRBD1	NA	TGCGCCAGCAGCCAAGACAGGGTCAGCTCCTACAATGAGCAGTTCTTC	CASSQDRVSSYNEQFF
TRBV28	TRBJ1-6	TRBD1	NA	TGTGCCAGCACTCCTTCCGGGACAGGGGGCAAATCACCCCTCCACTTT	CASTPSGTGGKSPLHF
TRBV1	TRBJ2-3	NA	NA	TGCACCAGCAGCCCACCCTCCGCGGGGCCCGATACAGATACGCAGTATTTT	CTSSPPSAGPDTDTQYF
TRBV18	TRBJ1-1	NA	few	TGTGCCAGCTCACCAATAGGACAGTTGAACACTGAAGCTTTCTTT	CASSPIGQLNTEAFF
TRBV7-9	TRBJ2-3	TRBD2	NA	TGTGCCAGCAGCTTAGGTGAAGCGGGGAATGCAGATACGCAGTATTTT	CASSLGEAGNADTQYF
TRBV7-8	TRBJ1-2	TRBD1	NA	TGTGCCAGCAGCTTAGACAGGGGGCAAGGTGGCTACACCTTC	CASSLDRGQGGYTF
TRBV3-1/TRBV3-2	TRBJ2-2	TRBD2	NA	TGTGCCAGCAGCCGGACTAGCGGGGCGAACACCGGGGAGCTGTTTTTT	CASSRTSGANTGELFF
TRBV6-2/TRBV6-3	TRBJ2-1	NA	NA	TGTGCCAGCAGTGGGGGGAGTAATGAGCAGTTCTTC	CASSGGSNEQFF
TRBV6-5	TRBJ1-1	NA	NA	TGTGCCAGCAGTCAACAACGCCGAGGGAACACTGAAGCTTTCTTT	CASSQQRRGNTEAFF
TRBV2	TRBJ2-7	NA	NA	TGTGCCAGCAGTGGGTTGGAGGGAAGAGAGCAGTACTTC	CASSGLEGREQYF
TRBV21-1	TRBJ2-3	NA	NA	TGTGCCAGCAGCAAAGATGTCAGGGGGGATCATTGCACAGATACGCAGTATTTT	CASSKDVRGDHCTDTQYF
TRBV4-1	TRBJ2-6	NA	once	TGCGCCAGCAGCCAAGTAGACAGATCCTCTGGGGCCAACGTCCTGACTTTC	CASSQVDRSSGANVLTF
TRBV27	TRBJ2-5	NA	NA	TGTGCCAGCAGTTTGGCCGGGACAACCACCGAAGAGACCCAGTACTTC	CASSLAGTTTEETQYF
TRBV23-1	TRBJ2-1	TRBD2	once	TGCGCCAGCAGGGGGGGGAGGTGGTCGGGGAACAATGAGCAGTTCTTC	CASRGGRWSGNNEQFF
TRBV18	TRBJ2-7	TRBD1	NA	TGTGCCAGCTCACTGCGGACAGGGGAGCCCTACGAGCAGTACTTC	CASSLRTGEPYEQYF
TRBV19	TRBJ2-1	TRBD2	NA	TGTGCCAGTTCCAATCGAGCGGGAAGAGGCGAGCAGTTCTTC	CASSNRAGRGEQFF
TRBV6-6	TRBJ2-4	TRBD1	NA	TGTGCCAGCAGAGACCAGGGGGCTGCTGCCAAAAACATTCAGTACTTC	CASRDQGAAAKNIQYF
TRBV21-1	TRBJ1-4	NA	NA	TGTGCCAGCAGCAAAAATTTTCGGACAGGGAGTGAAAAACTGTTTTTT	CASSKNFRTGSEKLFF
TRBV5-4	TRBJ2-5	TRBD1	NA	TGTGCCAGCAGTCGGGCCGGGACAGGGCAAGAGACCCAGTACTTC	CASSRAGTGQETQYF
TRBV7-9	TRBJ2-7	NA	few	TGTGCCAGCAGCTTAGCTGGAGGCAGGGGATACGAGCAGTACTTC	CASSLAGGRGYEQYF
TRBV7-2	TRBJ2-7	NA	NA	TGTGCCAGCAGCCAAGACGGGGTACAAGAGCAGTACTTC	CASSQDGVQEQYF
TRBV7-2	TRBJ1-1	TRBD1	once	TGTGCCAGCAGCAACAGACAGGGGAACACTGAAGCTTTCTTT	CASSNRQGNTEAFF
TRBV21-1	TRBJ2-7	NA	NA	TGTGCCCCTCCAGGGCTAGCGGGAGTTTGCGAGCAGTACTTC	CAPPGLAGVCEQYF
TRBV18	TRBJ2-7	NA	NA	TGTGCCAGCTCACCACGGCCCATCTACGAGCAGTACTTC	CASSPRPIYEQYF
TRBV19	TRBJ2-3	TRBD2	NA	TGTGCCAGCAATACAGCGGGAGGCACAGATACGCAGTATTTT	CASNTAGGTDTQYF
TRBV29-1	TRBJ1-1	NA	NA	TGCAGCACCCTCGAGGGTCCGGACTCTGAAGCTTTCTTT	CSTLEGPDSEAFF